These 23 T cell receptor beta chains originate from one sample sequenced in a study of T-cell reconstitution after alpha-beta-depleted transplantation in children. Preparation of the TCRbeta library involved a method that used unique molecular identifiers. Each CDR3 protein is one row after TCRdb ran MiXCR on the PCR reads. Found here are roughly 500,000 distinct CDR3 sequences, 15% to 20% of them singletons; the top ten hold 3.3%. This specimen was PBMCs from the stem cell graft donor, taken from the stem cell graft. The receptor set was obtained from a human donor who donated a stem cell graft to a child with acute lymphoblastic leukemia.

The chain recombines TRBV2 with TRBJ2-2; D may be TRBD1 or TRBD2 (5 bases each). The CDR3 has 15 residues. The V gene lost 4 bases and the J gene lost 5 bases, with 14 bases spanning the gap. The germline CDR1 and CDR2 sequences are SNHLY and FYNNEI. CDR3 nucleotides: TGTGCCAGCAGTGGGGGCTGGGGAGATACCGGGGAGCTGTTTTTT. It yields the protein CASSGGWGDTGELFF.

This clonotype has a handful of counts. The V call is TRBV6-1, the J call TRBJ2-7; no definite D call. CDR3 size: 14 residues. Germline loops: CDR1 MNHNS, CDR2 SASEGT. Trimming cost V 2 bases and J 2 bases, with 10 bases left between them. CDR3: CASSEFGNPYEQYF. In DNA form, the CDR3 reads TGTGCCAGCAGTGAATTTGGGAATCCCTACGAGCAGTACTTC.

This clonotype was seen more than once but under ten times. The V gene is TRBV20-1, the J gene TRBJ2-3; D not resolved. CDR1 and CDR2 from the germline V gene are DFQATT and SNEGSKA (reference sequence). With 3 bases removed from V and 0 bases from J, the gap between germline ends came to 13 bases. The CDR3 is made up of 15 amino acids. The DNA for the CDR3 is TGCAGTGCTAGTATGATAAAGCGAAGCACAGATACGCAGTATTTT. Translation: CSASMIKRSTDTQYF.

This chain connects TRBV7-6 to TRBJ1-1; the D is unclear. This CDR3 region has 16 residues. Trimming cost V 0 bases and J 1 base, with 12 bases left between them. Looked up from germline, CDR1 is SGHVS and CDR2 is FNYEAQ. DNA of the CDR3: TGTGCCAGCAGCTTAGCAAGGCCAGGACCGAACACTGAAGCTTTCTTT. Amino acid sequence: CASSLARPGPNTEAFF.

This chain connects TRBV10-3 to TRBJ2-7; 7 nucleotides match TRBD1. The CDR3 has 14 amino acids. Germline loops: CDR1 ENHRY, CDR2 SYGVKD. After removal of 2 bases from V and 1 base from J, the junction contained 2 bases not matched to a gene. This chain's CDR3 is CAISERDRSYEQYF. CDR3 in DNA: TGTGCCATCAGTGAGAGGGACAGATCCTACGAGCAGTACTTC.

The rearrangement uses TRBV27 and TRBJ1-2; no clear D gene. Germline assignment: CDR1 MNHEY and CDR2 SMNVEV (reference sequence). This CDR3 has 16 residues. Trimming left V 5 bases short and J 4 bases short, with 20 bases between. The CDR3 DNA reads as TGTGCCAGCAGTAAGGAGGGCCAATTTAACGGCTATGGCTACACCTTC. It is translated as CASSKEGQFNGYGYTF.

This clonotype was seen a handful of times. The V gene is TRBV5-1, the J gene TRBJ2-7; 7 bases fit TRBD2. The CDR3 length is 14 residues. Germline V gene data show CDR1 as SGHRS and CDR2 as YFSETQ. The junction had 4 bases not matched to a gene; V was cut back by 2 bases and J by 2 bases. CDR3 nucleotides: TGCGCCAGCAGCTTTGGAGGACTAGCCTACGAGCAGTACTTC. This codes for CASSFGGLAYEQYF.

This clonotype was counted only a few times. The chain couples TRBV5-1 to TRBJ1-2; no reliable D call. V was clipped by 3 bases and J by 4 bases, with 13 bases between them. Looked up from germline, CDR1 is SGHRS and CDR2 is YFSETQ. This CDR3 has 14 residues. CDR3 protein: CASSSKDGIYGYTF. CDR3 nucleotides: TGCGCCAGCAGCTCAAAGGACGGGATCTATGGCTACACCTTC.

The chain links TRBV29-1 to TRBJ1-1, with D unresolved. V lost 4 bases and J lost 1, with 10 bases in between. The CDR3 runs to 13 residues. Looked up from germline, CDR1 is SQVTM and CDR2 is ANQGSEA. This CDR3 reads CSVGADTNTEAFF. Here the CDR3 DNA reads TGCAGCGTTGGTGCCGATACGAACACTGAAGCTTTCTTT. Full variable domain (remainder filled in from reference TRBV29-1 and TRBJ1-1): SAVISQKPSRDICQRGTSLTIQCQVDSQVTMMFWYRQQPGQSLTLIATANQGSEATYESGFVIDKFPISRPNLTFSTLTVSNMSPEDSSIYLCSVGADTNTEAFFGQGTRLTVV.

This clonotype was counted a few times. This chain links TRBV30 with TRBJ2-7; D possibly corresponds to TRBD2 (6 bases). V was pared by 0 bases and J by 2 bases, with 8 bases between. Germline loops: CDR1 GTSNPN, CDR2 SVGIG (reference sequence). This CDR3 is built from 13 residues. CDR3 amino acids: CAWSVGGAYEQYF. The CDR3, as DNA: TGTGCCTGGAGTGTTGGCGGGGCCTACGAGCAGTACTTC.

The CDR3 nucleotides read TGTGCCAGCAGTTTTGTGCGGACCACAGATACGCAGTATTTT. Protein: CASSFVRTTDTQYF. This chain uses TRBV27 with TRBJ2-3; D is ambiguous. CDR1 and CDR2 from the germline V gene are MNHEY and SMNVEV (reference sequence). Between the trimmed V and J ends, which lost 3 bases and 2 bases, there was a span of 9 bases. The CDR3 is 14 residues long.

This clonotype turned up a few times. This chain uses TRBV15 with TRBJ2-1; a weak D match, TRBD1 (6 bases). CDR3 length: 16 residues. V shed 2 bases and J shed 0 bases, with 11 bases lying between them. CDR1 and CDR2 (germline): LNHNV, YYDKDF (reference sequence). CDR3 nucleotide sequence: TGTGCCACCAGCAGAACAGGGCCAAGCTCCTACAATGAGCAGTTCTTC. Translated, it gives CATSRTGPSSYNEQFF.

This chain uses TRBV24-1 with TRBJ1-2, with D possibly matching TRBD1 (6 bases). CDR3 length: 13 residues. Germline values: CDR1 KGHDR, CDR2 SFDVKD. V was cut by 0 bases and J by 6 bases, with 7 bases left in between. CDR3 residues: CATSDLRQDGYTF. CDR3 nucleotide sequence: TGTGCCACCAGTGATTTGCGACAGGATGGCTACACCTTC.

A note on this clonotype: Germline is not matched at one junction end, which may reflect a read error. The rearrangement uses TRBV12-3 or TRBV12-4 and TRBJ2-1; TRBD2 matches at 13 bases. The CDR3 extends over 18 amino acids. CDR3 region: CTSSLGTSGRAGYNEQFF. DNA of the CDR3: TGTACCAGCAGTTTAGGCACTAGCGGGAGGGCTGGGTACAATGAGCAGTTCTTC.

This clonotype was counted a few times. The chain joins TRBV6-5 to TRBJ2-7, with 7 bases identical to TRBD2. V trimming: 3 bases; J trimming: 2 bases; junction bases outside the gene matches: 7. The CDR3 covers 15 residues. Germline CDR1 reads MNHEY; CDR2 reads SVGAGI. The CDR3 protein is CASSYLAEAPYEQYF. CDR3 bases: TGTGCCAGCAGTTATCTAGCGGAGGCCCCCTACGAGCAGTACTTC.

This clonotype was observed at least ten times. The genes are TRBV12-3 or TRBV12-4 and TRBJ2-1; the D is unclear. Trimming cost V 0 bases and J 0 bases, with 3 bases left between them. This CDR3 is built from 14 residues. CDR3 region: CASSLASSYNEQFF. The CDR3 DNA reads TGTGCCAGCAGTTTAGCGAGCTCCTACAATGAGCAGTTCTTC.

As for this clonotype: The conserved closing phenylalanine or tryptophan is absent in this CDR3, likely reflecting a read error. This sequence joins TRBV12-3 or TRBV12-4 and TRBJ2-1; 11 bases fit TRBD2. J lost 7 bases, V lost 7 bases, and 12 bases had no gene match. The CDR3 is 16 amino acids. The CDR3 sequence: CASTRTGASGRNEQFL. The CDR3 DNA sequence: TGTGCCAGCACCAGAACCGGGGCTAGCGGGAGGAATGAGCAGTTCTTG.

This chain joins TRBV6-5 and TRBJ2-6; 7 nucleotides match TRBD1. The V and J ends lost 6 bases and 0 bases, in that order; junction bases with no gene match: 11. The germline V gene has CDR1 MNHEY and CDR2 SVGAGI. The CDR3 totals 18 residues. The CDR3 protein is CASSQRTGDTSGANVLTF. The DNA of the CDR3 is TGTGCCAGCAGCCAAAGGACAGGCGACACCTCTGGGGCCAACGTCCTGACTTTC.

The chain links TRBV4-1 to TRBJ2-3, with TRBD2 identical over 10 bases. Germline values: CDR1 MGHRA, CDR2 YSYEKL. The CDR3 length is 18 residues. J gave up 5 bases and V 8 bases, and 19 bases lay outside the gene matches. CDR3 protein: CASGPPSSGRVEGDTQYF. The DNA of the CDR3 is TGCGCCAGCGGGCCCCCGTCTAGCGGGAGAGTGGAGGGAGATACGCAGTATTTT.

This clonotype appeared a few times. The chain recombines TRBV7-2 with TRBJ1-1; D remains unclear. The CDR3 is 14 residues long. The germline V gene has CDR1 SGHTA and CDR2 FQGNSA. The V end lost 1 base, the J end lost 1 base, and 7 bases lay between the germline ends. CDR3 sequence (DNA): TGTGCCAGCAGCTTAGTATGGCCGAACACTGAAGCTTTCTTT. Its translation is CASSLVWPNTEAFF.

Many counts were recorded for this clonotype. The chain links TRBV18 to TRBJ2-7, with D perhaps TRBD2 (6 bases). Germline V gene sequence: CDR1 KGHSH, CDR2 LQKENI. The CDR3 contains 12 residues. The germline V and J ends were trimmed by 3 bases and 5 bases, with 8 bases remaining between them. The CDR3 region is CASSPGGHEQYF. CDR3 in DNA: TGTGCCAGCTCACCGGGAGGCCACGAGCAGTACTTC.

The chain employs TRBV6-1 and TRBJ2-1, with 13 positions matching TRBD2. The CDR3 totals 16 residues. V gave up 6 bases and J gave up 8 bases; unmatched junction bases: 10. Per the germline V gene, CDR1 is MNHNS and CDR2 is SASEGT. For the CDR3, the DNA is TGTGCCAGCAGGGAAAACCCACTAGCGGGAGGGGATGAGCAGTTCTTC. It specifies CASRENPLAGGDEQFF.

The V and J genes are TRBV5-1 and TRBJ2-1, with D unclear. This CDR3 is 16 amino acids long. Germline V lookup: CDR1 SGHRS, CDR2 YFSETQ. Trimming stripped 1 base from V and 0 bases from J, with 11 bases between. This CDR3 is CASSLFSRSSYNEQFF. Written as DNA, the CDR3 is TGCGCCAGCAGCTTGTTCTCGCGGAGCTCCTACAATGAGCAGTTCTTC.